Sequencing of this T cell receptor (beta chain) was carried out in a study of PD-1 blockade in classical Hodgkin lymphoma. With 5 bases clipped from V and 4 bases from J, the junction kept 6 bases outside the gene matches. Germline V gene data show CDR1 as SGHRS and CDR2 as YFSETQ. This CDR3 contains 14 residues. Generated by immunoSEQ multiplex PCR, the TCRdb table keeps only in-frame clones and is missing some. The sample gives about 30,000 clones, approximately 90% of which show up once; 3.5% to 4% is in the top ten. The time point was: newly diagnosed, previously untreated cHL patient sample. Study conclusions and caveats: Relapsed/refractory patients reportedly had the lowest baseline TCR diversity, below newly diagnosed patients, who were below healthy donors.

The count of this clone is one. Antigen: not known. Sequencing used peripheral blood mononuclear cells (PBMCs). The receptor was derived from a human donor with classical Hodgkin lymphoma. V and J are TRBV5-1 and TRBJ1-1, with TRBD1 matching 9 bases. The CDR3 nucleotides are TGCGCCAGCAGACTAACGACAGGGGGCACTGAAGCTTTCTTT. This codes for CASRLTTGGTEAFF.